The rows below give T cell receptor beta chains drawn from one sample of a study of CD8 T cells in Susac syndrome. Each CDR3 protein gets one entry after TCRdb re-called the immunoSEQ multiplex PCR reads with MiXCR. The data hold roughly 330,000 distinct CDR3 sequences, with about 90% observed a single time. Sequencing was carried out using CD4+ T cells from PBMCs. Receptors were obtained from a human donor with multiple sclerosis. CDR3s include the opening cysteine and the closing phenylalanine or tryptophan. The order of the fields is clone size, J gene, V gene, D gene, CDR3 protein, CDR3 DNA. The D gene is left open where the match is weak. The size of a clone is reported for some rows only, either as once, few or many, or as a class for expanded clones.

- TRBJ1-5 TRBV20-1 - CSAWGPLGSNQPQHF TGCAGTGCCTGGGGGCCCCTAGGTAGCAATCAGCCCCAGCATTTT
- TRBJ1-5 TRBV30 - CAWSATVKQPQHF TGTGCCTGGAGTGCAACAGTTAAGCAGCCCCAGCATTTT
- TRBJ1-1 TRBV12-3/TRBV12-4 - CASSPSGRGLTEAFF TGTGCCAGCAGCCCTTCGGGCCGTGGGTTGACTGAAGCTTTCTTT
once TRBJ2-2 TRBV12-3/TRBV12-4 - CASSPRGGQNTGELFF TGTGCCAGCAGTCCGAGGGGGGGCCAGAACACCGGGGAGCTGTTTTTT
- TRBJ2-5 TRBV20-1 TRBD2 CSPLAGVGETQYF TGCAGCCCCCTAGCGGGGGTAGGAGAGACCCAGTACTTC
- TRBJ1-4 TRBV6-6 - CASSAGLEKLFF TGTGCCAGCAGTGCAGGGCTCGAAAAACTGTTTTTT
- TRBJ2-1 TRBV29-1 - CSVGERSYNEQFF TGCAGCGTAGGGGAGAGGTCCTACAATGAGCAGTTCTTC
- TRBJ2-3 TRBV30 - CAWSQGTDTQYF TGTGCCTGGAGTCAGGGCACAGATACGCAGTATTTT
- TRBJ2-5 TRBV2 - CASTWGGAGETQYF TGTGCCAGCACGTGGGGGGGGGCAGGAGAGACCCAGTACTTC
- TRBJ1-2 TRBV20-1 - CSATRTDYGYTF TGCAGTGCTACCAGAACAGATTATGGCTACACCTTC
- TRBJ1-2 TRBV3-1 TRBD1 CASSQPGTAYGYTF TGTGCCAGCAGCCAACCCGGGACAGCCTATGGCTACACCTTC
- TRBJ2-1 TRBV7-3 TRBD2 CASSLSGRDEQFF TGTGCCAGCAGCTTAAGTGGGAGGGATGAGCAGTTCTTC
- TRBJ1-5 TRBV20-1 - CSAHMGVDQPQHF TGCAGTGCTCATATGGGGGTTGATCAGCCCCAGCATTTT
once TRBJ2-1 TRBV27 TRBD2 CASSSLAGGLDNEQFF TGTGCCAGCAGTTCTCTAGCGGGAGGGCTTGACAATGAGCAGTTCTTC
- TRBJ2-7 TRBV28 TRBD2 CASSLWASGSYEQYF TGTGCCAGCAGTTTATGGGCTAGCGGAAGCTACGAGCAGTACTTC
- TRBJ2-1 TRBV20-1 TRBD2 CSAYPPASGSYNEQFF TGCAGTGCTTATCCCCCGGCTAGCGGCTCCTACAATGAGCAGTTCTTC
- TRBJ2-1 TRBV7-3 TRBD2 CASSPRGEGVYNEQFF TGTGCCAGCAGCCCACGGGGGGAGGGCGTCTACAATGAGCAGTTCTTC
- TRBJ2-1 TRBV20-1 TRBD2 CSAILAGAYNEQFF TGCAGTGCTATACTAGCGGGAGCCTACAATGAGCAGTTCTTC
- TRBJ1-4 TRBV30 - CAWSRWQDNEKLFF TGTGCCTGGAGTCGATGGCAGGACAATGAAAAACTGTTTTTT
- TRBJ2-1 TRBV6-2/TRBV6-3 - CASSSVGGEQFF TGTGCCAGCAGTTCTGTGGGAGGCGAGCAGTTCTTC
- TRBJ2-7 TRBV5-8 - CASRSQGKNYEQYF TGTGCCAGCCGCAGCCAAGGCAAAAACTACGAGCAGTACTTC
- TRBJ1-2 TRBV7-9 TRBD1 CASSLDFGTGDYGYTF TGTGCCAGCAGCTTAGATTTTGGGACAGGGGACTATGGCTACACCTTC
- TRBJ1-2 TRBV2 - CASSEARGGGQNGYTF TGTGCCAGCAGTGAAGCGCGAGGTGGGGGGCAGAATGGCTACACCTTC
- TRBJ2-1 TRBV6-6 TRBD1 CASRYRGQGGNEQFF TGTGCCAGCAGGTACAGGGGGCAAGGAGGGAATGAGCAGTTCTTC
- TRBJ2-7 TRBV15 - CATSRGRGHEQYF TGTGCCACCAGCAGAGGGAGGGGGCACGAGCAGTACTTC
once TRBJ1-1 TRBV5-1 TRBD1 CASSSQGTASTEAFF TGCGCCAGCAGCTCCCAAGGGACAGCCTCCACTGAAGCTTTCTTT
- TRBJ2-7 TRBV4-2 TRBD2 CASSLSGTSGRAYEQYF TGTGCCAGCAGCCTTTCCGGGACTAGCGGGAGGGCCTACGAGCAGTACTTC
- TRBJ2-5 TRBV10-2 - CASSESFGGRETQYF TGCGCCAGCAGTGAGTCGTTCGGGGGCCGCGAGACCCAGTACTTC
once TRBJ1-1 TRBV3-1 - CASSQAVTNTEAFF TGTGCCAGCAGCCAAGCCGTGACGAACACTGAAGCTTTCTTT
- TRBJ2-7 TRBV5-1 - CASSLGLAFYEQYF TGCGCCAGCAGCTTGGGGCTAGCGTTTTACGAGCAGTACTTC
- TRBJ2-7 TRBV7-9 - CASSSKDISQQYF TGTGCCAGCAGCTCGAAGGACATTTCCCAGCAGTACTTC
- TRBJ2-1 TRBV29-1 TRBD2 CSVVASLAANEQFF TGCAGCGTTGTAGCGAGTCTAGCGGCCAATGAGCAGTTCTTC
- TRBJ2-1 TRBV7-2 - CASSLRASVHNEQFF TGTGCCAGCAGCTTAAGAGCTAGCGTCCACAATGAGCAGTTCTTC
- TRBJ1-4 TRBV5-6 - CASSLKRQATEKLFF TGTGCCAGCAGCCTAAAGCGACAGGCTACTGAAAAACTGTTTTTT
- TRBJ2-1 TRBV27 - CASSLRPDYNEQFF TGTGCCAGCAGTTTACGGCCGGACTACAATGAGCAGTTCTTC
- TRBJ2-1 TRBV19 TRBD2 CASSRLAGEDEQFF TGTGCCAGTAGCAGACTAGCGGGAGAGGATGAGCAGTTCTTC
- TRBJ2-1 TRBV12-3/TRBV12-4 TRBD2 CASHSPSGREDEQFF TGTGCCAGCCACTCCCCTAGCGGGAGAGAAGATGAGCAGTTCTTC
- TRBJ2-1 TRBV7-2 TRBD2 CASSRRGLAGYYNEQFF TGTGCCAGCAGCCGCCGCGGACTAGCGGGATACTACAATGAGCAGTTCTTC
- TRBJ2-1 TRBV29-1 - CSVLGTPNQGSYNEQFF TGCAGCGTCCTGGGGACTCCTAATCAGGGGTCCTACAATGAGCAGTTCTTC
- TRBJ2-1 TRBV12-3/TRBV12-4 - CASSSSDGPQFF TGTGCCAGCAGTTCCTCGGACGGGCCACAGTTCTTC
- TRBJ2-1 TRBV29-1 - CSVNPRGLPYNEQFF TGCAGCGTTAATCCGCGGGGCCTCCCCTACAATGAGCAGTTCTTC
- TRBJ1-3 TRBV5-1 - CASSLDGNTGNTIYF TGCGCCAGCAGCTTGGACGGAAATACTGGAAACACCATATATTTT
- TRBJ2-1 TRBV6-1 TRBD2 CASSAHKSGSRNEQFF TGTGCCAGCAGTGCCCATAAGAGCGGGAGTCGGAATGAGCAGTTCTTC
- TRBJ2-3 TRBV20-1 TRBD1 CSAGGQGPDTQYF TGCAGTGCTGGGGGACAGGGGCCAGATACGCAGTATTTT
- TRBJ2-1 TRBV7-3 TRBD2 CASSPETSPHNEQFF TGTGCCAGCAGCCCCGAGACTAGCCCTCACAATGAGCAGTTCTTC
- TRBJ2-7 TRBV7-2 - CASSLVAEGYEQYF TGTGCCAGCAGTTTGGTAGCGGAGGGCTACGAGCAGTACTTC
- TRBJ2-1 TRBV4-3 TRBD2 CASSQLAGGLKKQFF TGCGCCAGCAGCCAGTTAGCGGGAGGACTTAAAAAGCAGTTCTTC
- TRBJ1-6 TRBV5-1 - CASSLTPVGDSPLHF TGCGCCAGCAGCTTGACTCCGGTCGGCGATTCACCCCTCCACTTT